One sample yielded the 21 T cell receptor beta chains listed below, sequenced in a study of beta chain features in type 1 diabetes (dated by TCRdb to the late 2010s). What the work shows at the level of the full study, not this receptor alone: In all four CD4+ subsets, TCRB CDR3 length was moderately but significantly shorter in type 1 diabetes patients.

The antigens of these receptors remain unknown. Library preparation used the immunoSEQ multiplex PCR assay. The High Capacity cDNA Reverse Transcription Kit was used to reverse transcribe all of the isolated RNA, meaning that expressed TCRB transcripts were what got sequenced. The table was pulled from immuneACCESS by TCRdb, which kept in-frame rearrangements only. Such tables lose some clones; where checked, under half of the loss comes from unresolved V genes, and the rest has no known cause. Present in this sample are some 270,000 clones, under 13% of which were seen just once. The ten largest clones represent 0.017% of the sample. The specimen was naive CD4+ T cells from blood. In light of the paper, this sample's cell subset or site label describes: true naive CD4+ T cells. The receptors derive from a man aged 25 to 40 with type 1 diabetes.

Details on this clone: A junction boundary mismatches the germline segment, possibly from a read error. The rearrangement uses TRBV11-2 and TRBJ1-1; D remains unclear. The V gene's germline CDR1 is SGHAT and CDR2 FQNNGV. This CDR3 is 15 amino acids long. The CDR3 DNA reads TGTGCCAGCAGTTTAGGGCAGGCTCAAGGCGCTGAAGCTTTCTTT. Translated, it gives CASSLGQAQGAEAFF.

This sequence joins TRBV28 and TRBJ1-1; possibly TRBD1 for D (5 bases). The CDR3 loop spans 14 amino acids. Deletions cut 7 bases from V and 0 bases from J, with 12 bases between. The germline gives CDR1 MDHEN, CDR2 SYDVKM. CDR3 loop: CASTKGRVNTEAFF. CDR3 nucleotide sequence: TGTGCCAGCACCAAGGGCAGGGTGAACACTGAAGCTTTCTTT.

This clone was detected only a few times. The chain combines TRBV5-4 with TRBJ1-2; D is uncertain. The CDR3 is 14 residues long. The ends were cut back, 2 bases at V and 6 bases at J, with 14 bases in the middle. Germline V CDR1 and CDR2: SGHNT, YYREEE (reference sequence). In DNA form, the CDR3 reads TGTGCCAGCAGCTTTTTTACCCAGAGGGATGGCTACACCTTC. Its translation: CASSFFTQRDGYTF.

A word on this clone: One end of the junction fails to match germline, which may point to a read error. The chain couples TRBV2 to TRBJ1-4; possible D gene TRBD1, 6 bases. CDR1 is SNHLY and CDR2 is FYNNEI in the germline V gene. The length of the CDR3 is 13 residues. The CDR3 reads CASNEQGDEKLFF. Written as DNA, the CDR3 is TGTGCCAGCAATGAACAGGGTGATGAAAAACTGTTTTTT.

This clone was picked up a small number of times. V and J are TRBV6-5 and TRBJ2-1, with D possibly TRBD1 on 6 matching bases. From germline, CDR1 is MNHEY and CDR2 SVGAGI. The CDR3 sequence is 16 residues long. Trimming removed 0 bases from V and 5 bases from J, with 14 bases in between. The CDR3 DNA reads as TGTGCCAGCAGTTACTCGGCTAGCCCAGGGGACAATGAGCAGTTCTTC. As protein: CASSYSASPGDNEQFF.

The chain has TRBV10-2 and TRBJ1-2, with 8 nucleotides matching TRBD1. The CDR3 covers 13 residues. The trim removed 6 bases at V and 8 bases at J, leaving 8 bases unmatched. Germline-derived CDR1 and CDR2 are WSHSY and SAAADI. CDR3 coding DNA: TGCGCCAGCAGCGTTGCAGGGGGCCGGGGCTACACCTTC. Translated: CASSVAGGRGYTF.

A remark on this clone: The same CDR3 arises from other DNA sequences in this sample as well. The chain is built from TRBV6-5 and TRBJ1-6; D gene unclear. CDR1 and CDR2 (germline): MNHEY, SVGAGI. V lost 2 bases and J lost 0, with 5 bases in between. The CDR3 length is 15 residues. The CDR3 DNA reads TGTGCCAGCAGTTACAGTAGCTCCTATAATTCACCCCTCCACTTT. It is translated as CASSYSSSYNSPLHF.

Only a few counts were recorded for this clone. This chain uses TRBV4-1 with TRBJ2-3; TRBD2 is a possible D gene (5 bases). Germline V gene data show CDR1 as MGHRA and CDR2 as YSYEKL. V lost 4 bases and J lost 4, with 12 bases in between. CDR3 length: 14 residues. The CDR3 is CASSREPGADTQYF. The CDR3 DNA is TGCGCCAGCAGCCGCGAACCCGGGGCAGATACGCAGTATTTT.

The V call is TRBV4-2, the J call TRBJ1-5, with D uncertain. The CDR3 has 13 amino acids. V lost 0 bases to trimming and J lost 4 bases, with 4 bases between them. Germline V gives CDR1 LGHNA, CDR2 YNFKEQ. The CDR3 DNA reads as TGTGCCAGCAGCCAAGATAGAAATCAGCCCCAGCATTTT. This gives the protein CASSQDRNQPQHF.

This clone turned up a few times. V is TRBV5-4 and J is TRBJ2-7; the D gene is possibly TRBD2 (6 bases). Between the trimmed V and J ends, which lost 4 bases and 0 bases, there was a span of 14 bases. CDR1 and CDR2 from the germline V gene are SGHNT and YYREEE (reference sequence). CDR3 length: 15 amino acids. CDR3: CASSTGGRSSYEQYF. The CDR3 DNA reads TGTGCCAGCAGCACCGGAGGGCGTAGCTCCTACGAGCAGTACTTC.

This chain joins TRBV28 and TRBJ1-2, with unresolved D. V lost 6 bases, J lost 0 bases, and 8 bases lay in between. Germline V gene data show CDR1 as MDHEN and CDR2 as SYDVKM. This CDR3 is built from 13 residues. CDR3 bases: TGTGCCAGCAGGATACAAGCTAACTATGGCTACACCTTC. Translating it yields CASRIQANYGYTF.

This clone has a handful of counts. This chain uses TRBV29-1 with TRBJ2-3; no reliable D call. CDR1 and CDR2 from the germline V gene are SQVTM and ANQGSEA. The V and J ends lost 6 bases and 3 bases respectively, with 10 bases between them. The CDR3 totals 12 residues. The CDR3 is CSVHKTTDTQYF. CDR3 in DNA: TGCAGCGTGCATAAAACTACAGATACGCAGTATTTT.

The chain couples TRBV27 to TRBJ2-7, with 10 bases identical to TRBD1. From germline, CDR1 is MNHEY and CDR2 SMNVEV (reference sequence). J lost 8 bases, V lost 0 bases, and 4 bases had no gene match. The CDR3 has 14 residues. CDR3 region: CASSLSGTGDKQYF. The CDR3 DNA follows: TGTGCCAGCAGTTTATCGGGGACAGGGGATAAGCAGTACTTC.

The chain has TRBV7-8 and TRBJ2-7; possible D gene TRBD1, 6 bases. The germline V and J ends were trimmed by 2 bases and 3 bases, with 8 bases remaining between them. The CDR3 is made up of 13 amino acids. CDR1 is SGHVS, CDR2 FQNEAQ, per germline. The CDR3 DNA reads as TGTGCCAGCAGCTTAAGCAGGGGCTACGAGCAGTACTTC. Translating it yields CASSLSRGYEQYF.

This clone was counted a few times. The chain uses TRBV19 and TRBJ2-6; perhaps TRBD2 as D (5 bases). CDR1 is LNHDA and CDR2 is SQIVND in the germline V gene (reference sequence). V gave up 5 bases and J gave up 0 bases, with 8 bases separating them. This CDR3 comprises 15 residues. The CDR3 loop reads CASSGTSSGANVLTF. Written as DNA, the CDR3 is TGTGCCAGTAGTGGAACTAGCTCTGGGGCCAACGTCCTGACTTTC. Complete variable domain (other parts from reference TRBV19 and TRBJ2-6): DGGITQSPKYLFRKEGQNVTLSCEQNLNHDAMYWYRQDPGQGLRLIYYSQIVNDFQKGDIAEGYSVSREKKESFPLTVTSAQKNPTAFYLCASSGTSSGANVLTFGAGSRLTVL.

This chain links TRBV5-4 with TRBJ2-7; a possible D gene is TRBD1 (6 bases). The CDR3 contains 14 residues. Germline loops: CDR1 SGHNT, CDR2 YYREEE (reference sequence). V dropped 1 base and J dropped 5 bases, with 13 bases sitting between them. Here the CDR3 reads CASSLPGQPNEQYF. For the CDR3, the DNA is TGTGCCAGCAGCTTGCCCGGACAGCCTAACGAGCAGTACTTC.

The V gene is TRBV19, the J gene TRBJ2-7, with 10 bases fitting TRBD2. CDR3 length: 14 amino acids. The ends lost 7 bases at V and 3 bases at J; junction bases unmatched: 6. CDR1 is LNHDA and CDR2 is SQIVND in the germline V gene (reference sequence). CDR3 bases: TGTGCCAGTATGGCTAGCGGGGGACACTACGAGCAGTACTTC. The encoded protein is CASMASGGHYEQYF.

The rearrangement uses TRBV7-2 and TRBJ2-3; 11 positions match TRBD2. The CDR3 has 15 residues. V trimming: 5 bases; J trimming: 5 bases; junction bases outside the gene matches: 6. Germline-derived CDR1 and CDR2 are SGHTA and FQGNSA. The CDR3 DNA reads as TGTGCCAGCAGCCGTAGCGGGGGGGCGGAAGATACGCAGTATTTT. This codes for CASSRSGGAEDTQYF.

The chain carries TRBV7-8 and TRBJ2-7; tentatively, D is TRBD2 (6 bases). Germline V lookup: CDR1 SGHVS, CDR2 FQNEAQ. The V end was cut by 5 bases, the J end by 0 bases, with 14 bases between. The CDR3 contains 15 residues. This CDR3 reads CASSAQTGSSYEQYF. CDR3 DNA sequence: TGTGCCAGCAGCGCACAAACCGGGAGCTCCTACGAGCAGTACTTC. The complete variable domain, with remaining parts taken from reference TRBV7-8 and TRBJ2-7, reads GAGVSQSPRYKVAKRGQDVALRCDPISGHVSLFWYQQALGQGPEFLTYFQNEAQLDKSGLPSDRFFAERPEGSVSTLKIQRTQQEDSAVYLCASSAQTGSSYEQYFGPGTRLTVT.

The chain links TRBV19 to TRBJ2-3; 7 bases match TRBD2. Germline V gene data show CDR1 as LNHDA and CDR2 as SQIVND (reference sequence). The CDR3 consists of 15 residues. V lost 4 bases to trimming and J lost 5 bases; unmatched junction nucleotides: 9. CDR3 loop: CASSNAGERGDTQYF. CDR3 coding DNA: TGTGCCAGTAGTAACGCGGGGGAGCGGGGAGATACGCAGTATTTT.

The table lists this clone with a few counts. This chain connects TRBV27 to TRBJ2-3, with 9 positions matching TRBD2. The CDR3 sequence is 17 residues long. Germline assignment: CDR1 MNHEY and CDR2 SMNVEV (reference sequence). V lost 2 bases, J lost 1 base, and 7 bases stayed unmatched. CDR3 DNA: TGTGCCAGCAGTTTAAGCGGGACTAGCAAAGGCACAGATACGCAGTATTTT. It codes for CASSLSGTSKGTDTQYF.